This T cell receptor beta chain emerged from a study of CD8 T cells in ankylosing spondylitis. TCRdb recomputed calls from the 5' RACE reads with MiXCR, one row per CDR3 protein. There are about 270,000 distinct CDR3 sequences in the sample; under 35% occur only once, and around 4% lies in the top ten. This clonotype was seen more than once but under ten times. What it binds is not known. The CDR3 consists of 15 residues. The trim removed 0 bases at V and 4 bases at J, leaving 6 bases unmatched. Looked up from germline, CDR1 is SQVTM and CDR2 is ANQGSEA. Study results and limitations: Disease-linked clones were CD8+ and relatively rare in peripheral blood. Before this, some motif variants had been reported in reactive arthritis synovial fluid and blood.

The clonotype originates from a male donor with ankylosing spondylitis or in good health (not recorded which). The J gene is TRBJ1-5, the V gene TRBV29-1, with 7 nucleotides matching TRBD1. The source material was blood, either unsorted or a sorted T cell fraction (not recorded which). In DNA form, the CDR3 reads TGCAGCGTTGAAGAGGGGTCAGGGGGAAATCAGCCCCAGCATTTT. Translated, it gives CSVEEGSGGNQPQHF.